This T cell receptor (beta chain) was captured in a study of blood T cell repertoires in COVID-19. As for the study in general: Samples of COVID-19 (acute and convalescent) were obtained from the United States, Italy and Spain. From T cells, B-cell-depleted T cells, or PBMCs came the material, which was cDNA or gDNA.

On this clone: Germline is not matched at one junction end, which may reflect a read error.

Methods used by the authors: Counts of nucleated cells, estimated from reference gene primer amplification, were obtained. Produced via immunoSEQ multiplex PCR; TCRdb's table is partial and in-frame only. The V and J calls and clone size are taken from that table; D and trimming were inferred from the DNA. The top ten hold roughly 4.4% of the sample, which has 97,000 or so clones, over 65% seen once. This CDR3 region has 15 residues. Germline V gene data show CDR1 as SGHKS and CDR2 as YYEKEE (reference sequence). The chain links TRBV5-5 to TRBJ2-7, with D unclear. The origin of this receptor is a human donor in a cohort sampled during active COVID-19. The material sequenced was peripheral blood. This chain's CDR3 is CASSLVLLGSSEQYF. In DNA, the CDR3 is TGTGCCAGCAGCTTGGTTCTCCTAGGATCCTCCGAGCAGTACTTC.